This T cell receptor beta chain was documented in a study of T cells in Graves' hyperthyroidism and ophthalmopathy. Points on this clonotype: Its antigen is still unknown. The CDR3 does not end in the conserved phenylalanine or tryptophan, so this is likely a read error. Because the CDR3's place on the DNA is in doubt, the DNA is left out and the CDR3 is given as listed by TCRdb.

Participants, patients aged 18 to 65, had newly diagnosed hyperthyroidism with a duration under 2 months. Clinical symptoms, serum thyroxine, TRAb, thyroid ultrasound and orbital computed tomography informed diagnoses. Whole-study findings and limits: Most thyroid clonotypes with frequency above 0.001 were detected in blood. A median 6.5 months before onset, the model predicted ophthalmopathy.

CDR1 is ENHRY and CDR2 is SYGVKD in the germline V gene. The CDR3 length is 16 residues, termini included. Researchers amplified the TCR beta CDR3 regions from RNA transcripts. The HTBI set primed first-round TCR CDR3 RT-PCR. TCRdb ran MiXCR on the multiplex PCR reads and lists one entry per CDR3 protein. This table holds 40,000 to 55,000 distinct CDR3 sequences, about half found once. This sequence was found in a woman aged 50 to 60 with Graves' hyperthyroidism. The V gene is TRBV10-3, the J gene TRBJ2-5; the table gives TRBD1 as D, unverified against the DNA. What was sequenced was peripheral blood or thyroid tissue (not recorded which). CDR3 amino acids: CAISVQGANYGYTFGS.